This T cell receptor (beta chain) was identified during a study of shared clonotypes between healthy human individuals. Execution of the assay was at deep level. This table comes from immunoSEQ multiplex PCR, and its TCRdb copy is limited to in-frame clones, with some not included. Of about 1.5 million clones in the sample, 95% to 99% were seen once. The V gene's germline CDR1 is MNHNS and CDR2 SASEGT. J was trimmed by 6 bases and V by 8 bases; bases with no gene match: 8. The CDR3 extends over 14 amino acids. This clonotype was sampled from a man younger than 40 in good health. V and J are TRBV6-1 and TRBJ1-5, with TRBD1 identical over 9 bases. Sequenced sample: naive CD4+ T cells sorted from blood. Subset in this sample: CD45RA+ positively selected. CDR3 in DNA: TGTGCCAGCTTACAGGGGGCAAAGGGTCAGCCCCAGCATTTT. It codes for CASLQGAKGQPQHF.